Sequencing of this TCR beta chain was carried out in a study of memory CD4+ T cells and cytomegalovirus serostatus. This CDR3 has 12 amino acids. The germline V gene encodes CDR1 MDHEN and CDR2 SYDVKM. V lost 7 bases to trimming and J lost 4 bases, with 8 bases between them. Single viable CD3+CD4+CD8-CD45RO+ cells were sorted as the memory CD4+ T cells. Serum IgG to CMV pp150, pp28, p38 and p52 defined serostatus. Total CD4+ T cells were enriched by CD4 positive selection. Note on this clone: The target antigen is unknown.

Whole-study results and caveats: Each of 55 to 80 CMV-associated TCRbeta sequences occurred in one to five individuals.

Authors' data handling: After removing out-of-frame reads, over 2 million distinct TCRbeta sequences remained. This table comes from immunoSEQ multiplex PCR, and its TCRdb copy is limited to in-frame clones, with some not included. Clone size and the V and J calls come from that table; the DNA yielded D and trimming. The sample has some 80,000 clones, 65% to 85% seen once. The rearrangement joins TRBV28 to TRBJ1-5; D is ambiguous. Sequenced sample: memory CD4+ T cells from blood. The sequence came from an adult in good health and CMV-seronegative. CDR3 in amino acids: CASTSLNQPQHF. The CDR3 DNA sequence: TGTGCCAGCACGTCCTTAAATCAGCCCCAGCATTTT.